Following are 21 T cell receptor beta chains from one sample sequenced in a study of CD8 T cells in ankylosing spondylitis. Notes on the study in general: Ankylosing spondylitis blood seemed to carry a telltale TCR beta motif made of under ten highly homologous variants.

The antigens for these receptors are not known. TCRdb ran MiXCR on the 5' RACE reads and lists one entry per CDR3 protein. The sample carries 450,000 to 550,000 distinct CDR3 sequences, 5.3% recorded once. Material for sequencing was blood, either unsorted or a sorted T cell fraction (not recorded which). The receptors originated from a male donor with ankylosing spondylitis.

This clonotype was counted many times. The genes are TRBV5-1 and TRBJ2-3; D gene unclear. CDR3 length: 14 residues. V lost 0 bases to trimming and J lost 4 bases, with 9 bases between them. CDR1 is SGHRS, CDR2 YFSETQ, per germline. The CDR3 spells CASSLAQRPDTQYF. The CDR3 bases are TGCGCCAGCAGCTTGGCTCAACGACCAGATACGCAGTATTTT.

This clonotype was observed many times. The chain combines TRBV9 with TRBJ2-2; D is perhaps TRBD1 (6 bases). CDR1 and CDR2 (germline): SGDLS, YYNGEE. V gave up 4 bases and J gave up 5 bases, with 15 bases separating them. This CDR3 contains 15 residues. CDR3 bases: TGTGCCAGCAGCCATAAAGGGGGAACGACCGGGGAGCTGTTTTTT. It is translated as CASSHKGGTTGELFF.

This clonotype was counted ten times or more. This chain links TRBV24-1 with TRBJ1-1; D uncertain. V was shortened by 4 bases and J by 7 bases, with 12 bases between the two germline ends. CDR1 is KGHDR and CDR2 is SFDVKD in the germline V gene. The CDR3 spans 13 residues. CDR3 in amino acids: CATSDARRGEAFF. CDR3 nucleotide sequence: TGTGCCACCAGTGACGCCCGACGGGGTGAAGCTTTCTTT.

This clonotype was observed many times. This chain uses TRBV30 with TRBJ2-7; 9 nucleotides match TRBD2. The CDR3 contains 15 residues. Germline V gene lookup returns CDR1 GTSNPN and CDR2 SVGIG (reference sequence). V shed 0 bases, J shed 0 bases, and the junction held 3 bases outside the gene matches. The CDR3 spells CAWSVIAGVSYEQYF. The DNA for the CDR3 is TGTGCCTGGAGTGTTATAGCGGGGGTCTCCTACGAGCAGTACTTC.

In its sample, this clonotype was seen many times. This sequence joins TRBV7-2 and TRBJ2-1; 9 nucleotides line up with TRBD2. This CDR3 spans 16 amino acids. V trimming: 7 bases; J trimming: 3 bases; junction bases outside the gene matches: 10. Germline V gives CDR1 SGHTA, CDR2 FQGNSA. CDR3 region: CASTKMGGGGYNEQFF. The CDR3, as DNA: TGTGCCAGCACGAAGATGGGCGGGGGGGGCTACAATGAGCAGTTCTTC.

In its sample, this clonotype was seen many times. The chain combines TRBV20-1 with TRBJ2-7, with D perhaps assigned TRBD1 or TRBD2 (6 bases each). This CDR3 spans 15 amino acids. V lost 7 bases and J lost 3, with 22 bases in between. Germline V gives CDR1 DFQATT, CDR2 SNEGSKA (reference sequence). CDR3 sequence (DNA): TGCAGTGTGTCGCTGTTGGGGGGCTCAGTCTACGAGCAGTACTTC. As protein: CSVSLLGGSVYEQYF.

This clonotype has ten or more counts. This chain joins TRBV4-2 and TRBJ1-2, with 7 bases matching TRBD1. Germline loops: CDR1 LGHNA, CDR2 YNFKEQ. Trimming removed 6 bases from V and 2 bases from J; junction bases left unmatched: 9. The CDR3 length is 15 residues. The CDR3 DNA reads TGTGCCAGCAGTTTCGGGACAGCAGACAACTATGGCTACACCTTC. Translating gives CASSFGTADNYGYTF.

This clonotype came up a few times. The chain couples TRBV11-2 to TRBJ2-1; 8 bases are shared with TRBD1. The CDR3 length is 15 residues. The V gene's germline CDR1 is SGHAT and CDR2 FQNNGV. The V segment lost 5 bases and the J segment 13 bases; nucleotides outside the gene matches: 16. CDR3 sequence: CASSPLPGQELKQFF. CDR3 DNA sequence: TGTGCCAGCAGCCCTCTGCCGGGACAGGAGCTGAAACAGTTCTTC.

The table lists this clonotype with many counts. The V call is TRBV4-3, the J call TRBJ2-7; 12 nucleotides match TRBD2. Trimming cost V 4 bases and J 7 bases; bases outside gene matches: 14. This CDR3 contains 17 residues. Germline V gene sequence: CDR1 LGHNA, CDR2 YSLEER. The CDR3 spells CASSPGTVTSGGREQYF. The DNA of the CDR3 is TGCGCCAGCAGCCCCGGAACGGTGACTAGCGGGGGCAGGGAGCAGTACTTC.

This clonotype was counted only a few times. J is TRBJ2-2 and V is TRBV6-5, with a weak D call TRBD1 (6 bases). The V and J ends lost 0 bases and 1 base respectively, with 15 bases between them. Germline V gene data show CDR1 as MNHEY and CDR2 as SVGAGI. This CDR3 is built from 18 residues. The CDR3 nucleotides read TGTGCCAGCAGTTACTCGACGGCAGGGGCAAAGAACACCGGGGAGCTGTTTTTT. Its translation: CASSYSTAGAKNTGELFF.

This clonotype was observed at least ten times. The rearrangement links TRBV24-1 to TRBJ2-6, with TRBD1 identical over 8 bases. CDR3 length: 18 amino acids. Trimming removed 4 bases from V and 2 bases from J; junction bases left unmatched: 9. In germline, CDR1 is KGHDR, CDR2 SFDVKD. The CDR3 reads CATSDDRGSTPGANVLTF. CDR3 DNA sequence: TGTGCCACCAGTGACGACAGGGGTAGCACTCCTGGGGCCAACGTCCTGACTTTC.

J is TRBJ2-4 and V is TRBV20-1; D might be TRBD2 (5 bases). The CDR3 loop spans 15 amino acids. Germline V lookup: CDR1 DFQATT, CDR2 SNEGSKA (reference sequence). Deletions cut 0 bases from V and 6 bases from J, with 15 bases between. The CDR3 bases are TGCAGTGCTAGAGATTCCGGTACCGCGGGAAACATTCAGTACTTC. Translated, it gives CSARDSGTAGNIQYF.

This clonotype turned up a few times. V is TRBV5-1 and J is TRBJ2-1, with 7 bases aligning to TRBD1. The CDR3 consists of 13 residues. CDR1 and CDR2 from the germline V gene are SGHRS and YFSETQ. V gave up 4 bases and J gave up 7 bases; unmatched junction bases: 5. For the CDR3, the DNA is TGCGCCAGCAGCCCCGGGACAGTTAATGAGCAGTTCTTC. It encodes CASSPGTVNEQFF. Together with reference TRBV5-1 and TRBJ2-1, the CDR3 gives the full variable domain: KAGVTQTPRYLIKTRGQQVTLSCSPISGHRSVSWYQQTPGQGLQFLFEYFSETQRNKGNFPGRFSGRQFSNSRSEMNVSTLELGDSALYLCASSPGTVNEQFFGPGTRLTVL.

Comment on this clonotype: This may be a read error: a much more frequent sequence differs by one nucleotide. V gene TRBV6-6 combines with J gene TRBJ2-7, with D maybe TRBD1 (6 bases). CDR3 length: 13 residues. V was clipped by 8 bases and J by 6 bases, with 17 bases between them. Germline V gene data show CDR1 as MNHNY and CDR2 as SVGAGI (reference sequence). In nucleotides, the CDR3 is TGTGCCAGCTCGGGACATACGGGGCTCGAGCAGTACTTC. This translates into CASSGHTGLEQYF.

This clonotype has a count of ten or more. The CDR3 loop is CASSRPPDRASGYTF. The CDR3 nucleotides are TGTGCCAGCAGCCGTCCCCCCGACAGGGCCTCTGGCTACACCTTC. The chain combines TRBV7-9 with TRBJ1-2, with 7 nucleotides matching TRBD1. CDR3 length: 15 amino acids. The V gene's germline CDR1 is SEHNR and CDR2 FQNEAQ (reference sequence). V lost 5 bases, J lost 7 bases, and 13 bases stayed unmatched.

The sample holds many counts of this clonotype. This chain joins TRBV20-1 and TRBJ1-3, with D perhaps TRBD1 (5 bases). V lost 6 bases, J lost 0 bases, and 15 bases lay in between. The CDR3 loop spans 15 amino acids. Per the germline V gene, CDR1 is DFQATT and CDR2 is SNEGSKA (reference sequence). In nucleotides, the CDR3 is TGCAGTGCCCGGGTAGGGGCTCTCTCTGGAAACACCATATATTTT. Protein sequence: CSARVGALSGNTIYF.

A word on this clonotype: Being one base from a much bigger clone, this may be a read error. The conserved phenylalanine or tryptophan normally closing the CDR3 is absent here, so this likely arose from a read error. This chain uses TRBV5-8 with TRBJ2-3, with unresolved D. CDR3 length: 14 residues. V lost 0 bases and J lost 4, with 9 bases in between. Germline CDR1 SGHTS, CDR2 YDEGEE. The CDR3 reads CASSLVGLADTQYS. CDR3 bases: TGTGCCAGCAGCTTGGTTGGATTGGCAGATACGCAGTATTCT.

This clonotype was observed many times. This sequence joins TRBV4-2 and TRBJ1-1, with a weak D call TRBD1 (5 bases). V gave up 4 bases and J gave up 0 bases, with 15 bases separating them. CDR1 and CDR2 (germline): LGHNA, YNFKEQ. The CDR3 loop spans 16 amino acids. CDR3 coding DNA: TGTGCCAGCAGCCCCGGACATCCCCTCATGAACACTGAAGCTTTCTTT. Translated: CASSPGHPLMNTEAFF.

This clonotype was seen a handful of times. The chain couples TRBV6-5 to TRBJ2-7, with D unclear. This CDR3 region has 14 residues. Trimming took off 0 bases at V and 2 bases at J, with 8 bases between the two ends. Per the germline V gene, CDR1 is MNHEY and CDR2 is SVGAGI. Here the CDR3 DNA reads TGTGCCAGCAGTTACTCCTATGAGGCCTACGAGCAGTACTTC. It yields the protein CASSYSYEAYEQYF.

This clonotype was counted ten times or more. The chain carries TRBV6-1 and TRBJ2-7, with no clear D. This CDR3 spans 14 amino acids. The ends were cut back, 8 bases at V and 2 bases at J, with 16 bases in the middle. Germline loops: CDR1 MNHNS, CDR2 SASEGT. The DNA of the CDR3 is TGTGCCAGCCCGTATCATCCTTTCACCTACGAGCAGTACTTC. It translates to CASPYHPFTYEQYF.

V usage is TRBV11-2 and J usage is TRBJ2-2, with D perhaps matching TRBD1 or TRBD2 (5 bases each). This CDR3 has 13 residues. Trimming pared 2 bases from V and 11 bases from J, leaving 12 bases between. The germline V gene has CDR1 SGHAT and CDR2 FQNNGV. The CDR3 DNA reads TGTGCCAGCAGCTTAACAACCCGGGGCGAGCTGTTTTTT. Protein product: CASSLTTRGELFF.